The TCR beta chain described here comes from a study of blood T cell repertoires in COVID-19. Across the study: Acute-phase and convalescent COVID-19 samples originated in the United States, Italy and Spain.

The repertoire was sequenced with immunoSEQ multiplex PCR; TCRdb's copy has only in-frame clones and lacks some. Among approximately 250,000 clones, approximately 86% were seen once, and the ten largest hold 5.2%. The Seattle patients joined while their infection was active and were tracked longitudinally afterward. The germline gives CDR1 GTSNPN, CDR2 SVGIG (reference sequence). The CDR3 consists of 15 residues. V dropped 3 bases and J dropped 10; count of bases not matched to a gene: 12. The clonotype comes from a woman aged 55-70 years with COVID-19, enrolled during active disease. The chain uses TRBV30 and TRBJ2-3, with TRBD2 matching 11 bases. Source material: peripheral blood. DNA of the CDR3: TGTGCCTGGAGCGCCGGGACTAGCGGAGCAGGGGCGCAGTATTTT. Protein product: CAWSAGTSGAGAQYF.